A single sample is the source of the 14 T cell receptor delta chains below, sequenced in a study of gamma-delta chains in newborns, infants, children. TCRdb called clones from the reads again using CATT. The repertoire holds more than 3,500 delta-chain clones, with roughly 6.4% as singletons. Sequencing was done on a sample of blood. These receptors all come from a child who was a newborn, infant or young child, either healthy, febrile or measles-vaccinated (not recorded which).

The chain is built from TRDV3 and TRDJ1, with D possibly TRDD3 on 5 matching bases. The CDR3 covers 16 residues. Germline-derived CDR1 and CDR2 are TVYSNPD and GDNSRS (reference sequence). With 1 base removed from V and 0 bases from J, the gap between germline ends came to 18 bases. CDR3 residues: CAFNLGLGKYTDKLIF. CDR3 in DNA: TGTGCCTTTAATTTGGGATTGGGGAAGTACACCGATAAACTCATCTTT. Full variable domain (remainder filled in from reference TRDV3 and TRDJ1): CDKVTQSSPDQTVASGSEVVLLCTYDTVYSNPDLFWYRIRPDYSFQFVFYGDNSRSEGADFTQGRFSVKHILTQKAFHLVISPVRTEDSATYYCAFNLGLGKYTDKLIFGKGTRVTVEP.

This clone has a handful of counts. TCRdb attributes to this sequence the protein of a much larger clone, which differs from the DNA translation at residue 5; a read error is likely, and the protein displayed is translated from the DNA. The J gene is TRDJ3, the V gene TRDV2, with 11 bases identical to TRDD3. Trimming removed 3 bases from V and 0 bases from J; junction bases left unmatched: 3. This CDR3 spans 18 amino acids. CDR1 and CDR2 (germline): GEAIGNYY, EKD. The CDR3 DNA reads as TGTGCCTGTGACGCTGGGGGATACCGCTCCTGGGACACCCGACAGATGTTTTTC. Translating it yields CACDAGGYRSWDTRQMFF.

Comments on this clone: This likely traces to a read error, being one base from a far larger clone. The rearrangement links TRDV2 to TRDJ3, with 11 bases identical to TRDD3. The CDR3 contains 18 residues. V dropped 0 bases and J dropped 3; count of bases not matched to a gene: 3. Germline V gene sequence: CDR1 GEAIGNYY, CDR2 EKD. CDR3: CACDTVLGDNWDTRQMFF. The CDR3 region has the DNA TGTGCCTGTGACACCGTACTGGGGGATAACTGGGACACCCGACAGATGTTTTTC.

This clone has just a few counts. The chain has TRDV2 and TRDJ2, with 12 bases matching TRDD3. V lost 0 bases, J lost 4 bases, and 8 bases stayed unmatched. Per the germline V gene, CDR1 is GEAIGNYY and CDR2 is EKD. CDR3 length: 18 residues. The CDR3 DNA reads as TGTGCCTGTGACACCGTATCTGGGGGATACGCTGAGACAGCACAACTCTTCTTT. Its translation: CACDTVSGGYAETAQLFF.

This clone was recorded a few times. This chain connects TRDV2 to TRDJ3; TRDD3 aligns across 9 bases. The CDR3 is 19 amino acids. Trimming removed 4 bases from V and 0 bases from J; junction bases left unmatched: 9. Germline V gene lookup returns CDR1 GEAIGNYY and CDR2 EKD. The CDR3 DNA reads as TGTGCCTGTGATTTTACTGGGGGACCAAGCTCCTGGGACACCCGACAGATGTTTTTC. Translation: CACDFTGGPSSWDTRQMFF.

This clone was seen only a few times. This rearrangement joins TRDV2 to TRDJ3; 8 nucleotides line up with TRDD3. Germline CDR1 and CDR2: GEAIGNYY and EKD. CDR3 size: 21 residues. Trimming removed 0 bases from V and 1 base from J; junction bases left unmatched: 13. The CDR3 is CACDTGGYNPPWSWDTRQMFF. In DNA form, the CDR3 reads TGTGCCTGTGACACCGGGGGATATAACCCCCCATGGTCCTGGGACACCCGACAGATGTTTTTC.

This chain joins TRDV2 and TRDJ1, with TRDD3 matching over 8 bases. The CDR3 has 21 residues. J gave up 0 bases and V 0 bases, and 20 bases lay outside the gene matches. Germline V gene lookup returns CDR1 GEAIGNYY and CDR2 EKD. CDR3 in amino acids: CACDTDPTGGPTPLNTDKLIF. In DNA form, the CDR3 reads TGTGCCTGTGACACCGATCCTACTGGGGGCCCTACCCCCTTGAACACCGATAAACTCATCTTT.

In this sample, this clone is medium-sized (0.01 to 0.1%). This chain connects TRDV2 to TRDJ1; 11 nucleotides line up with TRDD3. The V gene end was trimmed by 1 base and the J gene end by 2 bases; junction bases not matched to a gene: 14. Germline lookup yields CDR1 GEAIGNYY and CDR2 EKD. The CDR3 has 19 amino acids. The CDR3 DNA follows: TGTGCCTGTGACACAGGGAAGAGATTGGGGGATACGCCGACCGATAAACTCATCTTT. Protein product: CACDTGKRLGDTPTDKLIF.

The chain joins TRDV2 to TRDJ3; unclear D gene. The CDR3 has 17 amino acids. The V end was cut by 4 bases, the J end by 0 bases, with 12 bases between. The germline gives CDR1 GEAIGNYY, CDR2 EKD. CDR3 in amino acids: CACDPTTSSWDTRQMFF. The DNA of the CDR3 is TGTGCCTGTGATCCCACTACTAGCTCCTGGGACACCCGACAGATGTTTTTC.

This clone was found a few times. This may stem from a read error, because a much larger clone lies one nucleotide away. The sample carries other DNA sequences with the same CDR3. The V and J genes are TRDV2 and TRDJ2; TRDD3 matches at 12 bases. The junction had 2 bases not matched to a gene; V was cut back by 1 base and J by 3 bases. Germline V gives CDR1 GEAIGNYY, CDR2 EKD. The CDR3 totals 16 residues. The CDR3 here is CACDTLGDTLTAQLFF. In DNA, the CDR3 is TGTGCCTGTGACACACTGGGGGATACTCTGACAGCACAACTCTTCTTT.

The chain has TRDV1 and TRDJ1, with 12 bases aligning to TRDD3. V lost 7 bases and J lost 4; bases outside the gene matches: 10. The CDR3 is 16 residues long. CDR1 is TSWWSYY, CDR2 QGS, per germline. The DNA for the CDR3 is TGTGCTCTTGAGCGTACTGGGGGATACAAAGGCGATAAACTCATCTTT. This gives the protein CALERTGGYKGDKLIF.

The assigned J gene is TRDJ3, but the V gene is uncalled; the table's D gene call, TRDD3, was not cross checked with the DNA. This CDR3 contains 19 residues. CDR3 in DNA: TGTGCCTGTGACTCGATACTGGGGGAAATCTCCTTGGCCACCCGACAGATGTTTTTC. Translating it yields CACDSILGEISLATRQMFF.

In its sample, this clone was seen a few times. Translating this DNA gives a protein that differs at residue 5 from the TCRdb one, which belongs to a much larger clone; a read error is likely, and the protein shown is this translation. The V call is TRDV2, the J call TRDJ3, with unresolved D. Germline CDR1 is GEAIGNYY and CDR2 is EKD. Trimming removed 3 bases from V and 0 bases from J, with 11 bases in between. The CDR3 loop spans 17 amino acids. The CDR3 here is CACDSVLSSWDTRQMFF. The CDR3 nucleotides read TGTGCCTGTGACTCCGTACTGAGCTCCTGGGACACCCGACAGATGTTTTTC.

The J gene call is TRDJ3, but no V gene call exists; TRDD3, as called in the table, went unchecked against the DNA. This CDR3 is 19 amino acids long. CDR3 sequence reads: CACATLGDPRSWDTRQMFF. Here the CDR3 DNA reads TGTGCCTGTGCCACACTGGGGGATCCGCGCTCCTGGGACACCCGACAGATGTTTTTC.